This TCR beta chain was recovered during a study of identical twins. Findings of the study overall: Models underestimated TCR alpha sharing (out-of-frame) in monozygotic twins. Beta out-of-frame sequences showed weaker excess twin sharing.

All donors comprised healthy Caucasians. CDR3 length: 15 amino acids. The junction had 8 bases not matched to a gene; V was cut back by 5 bases and J by 2 bases. The V gene's germline CDR1 is MNHEY and CDR2 SMNVEV (reference sequence). This clonotype was recorded many times. The antigen is not known. With template switching, a universal primer site was added, and the cDNA carried unique molecular identifiers. TCRdb recomputed calls from the 5' RACE reads with MiXCR, one row per CDR3 protein. This sample has hundreds of thousands of distinct CDR3 sequences, with under 9% found just once. These data also featured in a second study, about yellow fever vaccine responses in identical twins.

The TCR originated in a woman younger than 30 in good health. The sample was PBMCs. The chain joins TRBV27 to TRBJ2-5; TRBD1 aligns across 7 bases. CDR3 nucleotide sequence: TGTGCCAGCAGTAGACAGGGCGAAATTCAAGAGACCCAGTACTTC. The encoded protein is CASSRQGEIQETQYF.